This TCR beta chain was sequenced during a study of CD8+CD57+ T cells in acquired aplastic anemia. Study outcomes and limitations: Significant differences in CD8+ Simpson's diversity were not observed between patients and controls. Some 29 shared CD8+ CDR3s appeared highly expressed within patients' immunodominant clones.

This clonotype appeared a few times. Its specificity is not known. After removal of 7 bases from V and 5 bases from J, the junction contained 7 bases not matched to a gene. Germline values: CDR1 DFQATT, CDR2 SNEGSKA (reference sequence). The CDR3 has 12 amino acids. Those patients picked for sequencing had displayed CD8+CD57+ cell expansion on flow cytometry. Diagnosis of severe acquired aplastic anemia applied to all patients. Each patient gave a blood sample that was collected before any therapy had been received. Genomic DNA, serving as template, underwent TCR beta VDJ and CDR3 profiling. One entry per CDR3 protein results from TCRdb running MiXCR on the reads. The sample carries 150,000 to 180,000 distinct CDR3 sequences, about 48% recorded once.

The V and J genes are TRBV20-1 and TRBJ1-1; TRBD1 agrees at 7 bases. The clonotype was recovered from a human donor with aplastic anemia. The specimen sequenced was sorted CD4+, CD8+, or CD8+CD57+ T cells (not recorded which) from PBMCs. CDR3 sequence reads: CSERQGGTEAFF. The CDR3 nucleotides read TGCAGTGAAAGACAGGGTGGAACTGAAGCTTTCTTT.